One and the same sample provided the 6 T cell receptor beta chains below, sequenced in a study of T cell responses to AZD1222 COVID-19 vaccine. Assay used: immunoSEQ multiplex PCR; TCRdb lists only in-frame clones, some missing. The sample has 90,000 to 120,000 clones; 90% to 95% are singletons. Source: peripheral blood, taken on day 0 of AZD1222 vaccination. Receptor source: an adult in good health.

CDR3 sequence (DNA): TGTGCCAGCAGGTCTAGCGGGGGACGGAATGAGCAGTTCTTC. It codes for CASRSSGGRNEQFF. The chain combines TRBV7-9 with TRBJ2-1, with 10 bases lining up with TRBD2. CDR1 is SEHNR, CDR2 FQNEAQ, per germline (reference sequence). After removal of 6 bases from V and 7 bases from J, the junction contained 6 bases not matched to a gene. CDR3 length: 14 residues.

V gene TRBV5-6 combines with J gene TRBJ2-3; TRBD2 matches at 9 bases. The V and J ends lost 3 bases and 4 bases, in that order; junction bases with no gene match: 6. The CDR3 totals 15 residues. Per the germline V gene, CDR1 is SGHDT and CDR2 is YYEEEE. CDR3 nucleotides: TGTGCCAGCAGCTCGGCGGGGGGGGCCGCAGATACGCAGTATTTT. This translates into CASSSAGGAADTQYF.

The chain links TRBV21-1 to TRBJ1-4. TRBV21-1 is a listed pseudogene. CDR3 length: 21 residues. CDR3 DNA: TGTGCCAGCAGCAAAGAAGGGATCGCCTCCACGAGCGCGGCAACTAATGAAAAACTGTTTTTT. Translating gives CASSKEGIASTSAATNEKLFF.

V and J are TRBV7-2 and TRBJ2-7, with D maybe TRBD2 (5 bases). The CDR3 loop spans 13 amino acids. Germline loops: CDR1 SGHTA, CDR2 FQGNSA. Between the trimmed V and J ends, which lost 5 bases and 6 bases, there was a span of 14 bases. Written as DNA, the CDR3 is TGTGCCAGCAGCCCCCGGACTTCTACCGAGCAGTACTTC. This gives the protein CASSPRTSTEQYF.

The J gene is TRBJ2-2, the V gene TRBV2; 8 nucleotides match TRBD1. After removal of 8 bases from V and 4 bases from J, the junction contained 12 bases not matched to a gene. Germline CDR1 and CDR2: SNHLY and FYNNEI. CDR3 size: 16 residues. Here the CDR3 reads CASRGPGQAGTGELFF. The CDR3 coding sequence is TGTGCCAGCCGGGGACCGGGACAGGCGGGCACCGGGGAGCTGTTTTTT.

The chain is built from TRBV4-3 and TRBJ2-7, with D perhaps matching TRBD2 (5 bases). The V end was cut by 0 bases, the J end by 4 bases, with 22 bases between. CDR3 length: 18 residues. Germline values: CDR1 LGHNA, CDR2 YSLEER. As DNA, the CDR3 is TGCGCCAGCAGCCAAGAGGCTCCGGTGGCGGGCTGGGCGTACGAGCAGTACTTC. This translates into CASSQEAPVAGWAYEQYF.